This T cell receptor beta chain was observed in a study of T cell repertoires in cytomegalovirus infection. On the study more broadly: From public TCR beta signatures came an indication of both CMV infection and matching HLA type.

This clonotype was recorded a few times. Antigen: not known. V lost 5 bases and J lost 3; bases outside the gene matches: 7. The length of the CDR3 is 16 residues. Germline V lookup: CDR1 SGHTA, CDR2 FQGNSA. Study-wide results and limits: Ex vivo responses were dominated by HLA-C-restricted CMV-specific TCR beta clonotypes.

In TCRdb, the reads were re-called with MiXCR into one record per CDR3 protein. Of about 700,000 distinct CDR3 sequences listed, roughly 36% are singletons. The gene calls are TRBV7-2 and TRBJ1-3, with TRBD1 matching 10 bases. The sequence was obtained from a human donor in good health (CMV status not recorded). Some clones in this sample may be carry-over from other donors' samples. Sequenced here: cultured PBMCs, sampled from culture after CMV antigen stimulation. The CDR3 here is CASSPDRGEGGNTIYF. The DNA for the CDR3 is TGTGCCAGCAGCCCGGACAGGGGGGAGGGTGGAAACACCATATATTTT.